These 29 T cell receptor beta chains came from one sample sequenced in a study of T cells in women clearing cervical HPV infection. The assay was immunoSEQ multiplex PCR, and TCRdb's table has in-frame clones only and misses some. The sample features some 16,000 clones, with approximately 10% in its top ten. Sequenced: blood buffy coat. These receptors came from a woman aged 18 to 75 with a cervical HPV16 infection that either progressed to CIN3+ or cleared (not recorded which).

As regards this clone: The read terminates 3 residues ahead of where the CDR3 ends, so the germline J gene completes it. The rearrangement uses TRBV30 and TRBJ2-7; D is unclear. The ends were cut back, 0 bases at V and 1 base at J, with 4 bases in the middle. Germline V gives CDR1 GTSNPN, CDR2 SVGIG (reference sequence). CDR3 length equals 12 residues. The CDR3 region is CAWSVLSYEQYF. CDR3 bases read: TGTGCCTGGAGTGTACTGTCCTACGAG.

On this clone: The read ends 3 residues shy of where the CDR3 ends; the end is completed using the germline J gene. The chain joins TRBV19 to TRBJ1-4; maybe TRBD1 (5 bases). This CDR3 contains 16 residues. Trimming removed 7 bases at V and 2 bases at J, with 17 bases between. Germline assignment: CDR1 LNHDA and CDR2 SQIVND (reference sequence). Partial CDR3 DNA: TGTGCCAGTAATAAAGGACGACAGATTACTAATGAAAAA. Protein: CASNKGRQITNEK. The CDR3, in full, reads CASNKGRQITNEKLFF.

The CDR3 is CASAERGGKETQYF. CDR3 bases read: TGTGCCAGCGCAGAAAGAGGGGGTAAAGAGACC. The chain recombines TRBV6-2 or TRBV6-3 with TRBJ2-5; D may be TRBD1 (6 bases). The read ends 3 residues early relative to the CDR3; the germline J gene fills the gap. Per germline, CDR1 MNHEY and CDR2 SVGEGT. The CDR3 sequence is 14 residues long. Between the trimmed V and J ends, which lost 8 bases and 3 bases, there was a span of 16 bases.

On this clone itself: The sequence runs out 3 residues before the end of the CDR3; the remainder is reconstructed from the germline J gene. The V gene is TRBV6-1, the J gene TRBJ1-2; unclear D gene. The CDR3 spans 15 residues. CDR1 and CDR2 (germline): MNHNS, SASEGT. V lost 1 base, J lost 4 bases, and 13 bases lay in between. The CDR3 DNA, read in part, is TGTGCCAGCAGTGAAGAACTAATGGTCCCCTATGGC. Residues: CASSEELMVPYG. The whole CDR3 is CASSEELMVPYGYTF.

In regard to this clone: The read ends 3 residues before the CDR3 terminus; that terminus is restored from the germline J gene. The chain employs TRBV6-2 or TRBV6-3 and TRBJ1-5, with D perhaps TRBD1 (6 bases). The CDR3 is made up of 14 amino acids. Germline V lookup: CDR1 MNHEY, CDR2 SVGEGT. V lost 6 bases, J lost 3 bases, and 12 bases lay in between. CDR3 DNA, as far as it was read: TGTGCCAGCAGAACCGGACAGTTCAATCAGCCC. It codes for CASRTGQFNQP. The whole CDR3 sequence is CASRTGQFNQPQHF.

On this clone itself: The CDR3 end lies 3 residues beyond the end of the read and is filled in from the germline J gene. The chain couples TRBV2 to TRBJ2-3; D gene ambiguous. The germline V gene encodes CDR1 SNHLY and CDR2 FYNNEI. This CDR3 contains 14 residues. V lost 7 bases and J 6 bases, leaving 17 bases between the germline ends. Here the CDR3 reads CASTAGSPRDTQYF. Incomplete CDR3 DNA: TGTGCCAGCACCGCAGGCTCACCGAGGGATACG.

The DNA read from the CDR3 is TGTGCCAGTAGTTCATCCCTGGGGCTAGCCAAAAACATT. It is translated as CASSSSLGLAKNI. The entire CDR3 sequence reads CASSSSLGLAKNIQYF. The chain couples TRBV19 to TRBJ2-4, with D possibly TRBD1 on 5 matching bases. The CDR3 end lies 3 residues beyond the end of the read and is filled in from the germline J gene. The CDR3 is 16 residues long. Germline values: CDR1 LNHDA, CDR2 SQIVND (reference sequence). Trimming shortened V by 5 bases and J by 0 bases, and 14 bases separated the two germline ends.

Remarks on this clone: The missing CDR3 end, 3 residues past where the read stops, is filled in from the germline J gene. J is TRBJ2-5 and V is TRBV7-2, with 7 nucleotides matching TRBD1. This CDR3 has 14 amino acids. Germline V gene lookup returns CDR1 SGHTA and CDR2 FQGNSA. The ends lost 4 bases at V and 5 bases at J; junction bases unmatched: 7. The CDR3 reads CASSSGQARETQYF. The covered CDR3 bases are TGTGCCAGCAGCTCCGGACAGGCGCGGGAGACC.

Remarks on this clone: The read gets to within 3 residues of the CDR3 end, and the germline J gene fills in the rest. The V and J genes are TRBV19 and TRBJ1-2, with 7 bases aligning to TRBD1. The CDR3 has 14 residues. Germline assignment: CDR1 LNHDA and CDR2 SQIVND (reference sequence). J lost 7 bases, V lost 2 bases, and 7 bases had no gene match. The sequenced part of the CDR3 DNA is TGTGCCAGTAGTATACCCCAGACAGGGATTGGC. Its translation: CASSIPQTGIG. The whole CDR3 sequence reads CASSIPQTGIGYTF.

With respect to this clone: With the read ending 3 residues before the CDR3 end, the germline J gene is used to fill in that end. J is TRBJ1-2 and V is TRBV20-1; a possible D gene is TRBD1 (5 bases). The germline CDR1 and CDR2 sequences are DFQATT and SNEGSKA (reference sequence). The CDR3 is 14 residues long. CDR3 region: CSARGSLGGKDYTF. The CDR3 bases that were read are TGCAGTGCTAGAGGTAGTCTGGGGGGAAAGGAC.

Worth noting for this clone: The read comes to an end 3 residues before the CDR3 does, leaving the germline J gene to fill in the end. J is TRBJ2-3 and V is TRBV19; TRBD1 matches at 9 bases. CDR3 length: 16 amino acids. Trimming took 6 bases from V and 0 from J; bases not matched to a gene: 7. Germline V gives CDR1 LNHDA, CDR2 SQIVND (reference sequence). The CDR3 bases that were read are TGTGCCAGTAGCAACGGACAGGGGAGAAGCACAGATACG. Its translation: CASSNGQGRSTDT. The full-length CDR3 reads as CASSNGQGRSTDTQYF.

Note on this clone: The read gets to within 3 residues of the CDR3 end, and the germline J gene fills in the rest. The chain is built from TRBV2 and TRBJ1-1, with a possible D match to TRBD1 (6 bases). The germline V gene has CDR1 SNHLY and CDR2 FYNNEI. Trimming stripped 6 bases from V and 4 bases from J, with 18 bases between. This CDR3 comprises 15 residues. The CDR3 DNA, read in part, is TGTGCCAGCAGGGATTTGGGGGAAGGGGGCACTGAA. Its protein product is CASRDLGEGGTE. The whole CDR3 reads CASRDLGEGGTEAFF.

Comments on this clone: From the germline J gene comes the end of the CDR3, since the read stops 3 residues before it. This rearrangement joins TRBV7-6 to TRBJ2-3, with D unclear. Germline V gene data show CDR1 as SGHVS and CDR2 as FNYEAQ. There are 13 residues in the CDR3. The CDR3 bases that were read are TGTGCCAGCAGCCTCGCCACCCCCCGGTCG. Encoded protein: CASSLATPRS. The full CDR3 protein is CASSLATPRSQYF. The full variable domain, with the rest looked up from reference TRBV7-6 and TRBJ2-3, is GAGVSQSPRYKVTKRGQDVALRCDPISGHVSLYWYRQALGQGPEFLTYFNYEAQQDKSGLPNDRFSAERPEGSISTLTIQRTEQRDSAMYRCASSLATPRSQYFGPGTRLTVL.

Regarding this clone: The CDR3 goes on 3 residues after the read ends, and that part is filled in from the germline J gene. The rearrangement joins TRBV5-1 to TRBJ1-1, with TRBD1 matching over 9 bases. The junction had 5 bases not matched to a gene; V was cut back by 0 bases and J by 2 bases. The CDR3 length is 16 residues. Germline CDR1 and CDR2: SGHRS and YFSETQ. The part of the CDR3 DNA that was read is TGCGCCAGCAGCTTGGGACAGGGGGGCGTCAACACTGAA. It specifies CASSLGQGGVNTE. The full CDR3 sequence reads CASSLGQGGVNTEAFF.

Concerning this clone: The read finishes 3 residues shy of the CDR3 end, and the germline J gene is used to complete it. The chain combines TRBV20-1 with TRBJ2-5, with TRBD2 matching 8 bases. Germline CDR1 and CDR2: DFQATT and SNEGSKA (reference sequence). The trim removed 3 bases at V and 2 bases at J, leaving 14 bases unmatched. This CDR3 is 17 amino acids long. The CDR3 sequence is CSARPYIAGTLQETQYF. Partial CDR3 DNA: TGCAGTGCTAGGCCCTACATAGCGGGGACGCTGCAAGAGACC.

In the case of this clone: The read is 3 residues too short to cover the CDR3 end, so that end is filled in from the germline J gene. The chain joins TRBV6-4 to TRBJ1-2; 12 bases agree with TRBD1. Germline values: CDR1 MRHNA, CDR2 SNTAGT. Trimming cost V 2 bases and J 4 bases; bases outside gene matches: 5. The CDR3 is made up of 16 amino acids. The covered CDR3 bases are TGTGCCAGCAGTGACACGGGACAGGGGGCTTTCTATGGC. This gives the protein CASSDTGQGAFYG. The CDR3 in its entirety is CASSDTGQGAFYGYTF.

A remark on this clone: Sequencing ends 3 residues short of the CDR3 end; the germline J gene provides the rest. The chain combines TRBV7-9 with TRBJ2-2; 7 nucleotides line up with TRBD2. CDR3 length: 15 amino acids. Per germline, CDR1 SEHNR and CDR2 FQNEAQ (reference sequence). The DNA read from the CDR3 is TGTGCCAGCAGCCCGGGAGCGGGGTACGGTGAAAAG. It yields the protein CASSPGAGYGEK. The whole CDR3 protein reads CASSPGAGYGEKLFF.

Points on this clone: The read stops 3 residues short of the end of the CDR3; the missing end is completed from the germline J gene. V gene TRBV29-1 combines with J gene TRBJ2-3, with D tentatively TRBD2 (7 bases). The CDR3 is 15 residues long. CDR1 and CDR2 (germline): SQVTM, ANQGSEA. The sequenced part of the CDR3 DNA is TGCAGCGTTGGTAGGGGGGGGAAGGTTGAGGAGACG. The encoded protein is CSVGRGGKVEET. The full-length CDR3 reads as CSVGRGGKVEETQYF.

In regard to this clone: Read data end 3 residues before the CDR3 end; the end is taken from the germline J gene. The gene calls are TRBV30 and TRBJ2-3; the match to TRBD1 covers 9 bases. The CDR3 is 17 amino acids. CDR1 GTSNPN and CDR2 SVGIG come from the germline V gene (reference sequence). CDR3 DNA, as far as it was read: TGTGCCTGGCGTCATAGAGGAGGTACAGGGGGCAAAGAGACG. It yields the protein CAWRHRGGTGGKET. The CDR3 in its entirety is CAWRHRGGTGGKETQYF.

In regard to this clone: Coverage ceases 3 residues before the CDR3 finishes, and the germline J gene fills in the end. The V gene is TRBV28, the J gene TRBJ2-3, with TRBD2 matching 7 bases. The CDR3 is made up of 15 amino acids. Unmatched junction bases numbered 8, after V lost 6 bases and J lost 2 bases. Per the germline V gene, CDR1 is MDHEN and CDR2 is SYDVKM. This chain's CDR3 is CASSSLADFTDTQYF. The DNA read from the CDR3 is TGTGCCAGCAGCTCCCTAGCGGATTTCACAGATACG.

A word on this clone: The CDR3 end lies 3 residues beyond the end of the read and is filled in from the germline J gene. The chain is built from TRBV19 and TRBJ1-4, with D unclear. This CDR3 is built from 17 residues. Germline V lookup: CDR1 LNHDA, CDR2 SQIVND (reference sequence). Trimming removed 7 bases at V and 3 bases at J, with 21 bases between. The covered CDR3 bases are TGTGCCAGTAAGGTTTCGGGGAGACGCCGCCCTAATGAAAAA. Its protein is CASKVSGRRRPNEK. The CDR3 in full is CASKVSGRRRPNEKLFF.

Partial CDR3 DNA: TGCGCCAGCAGCTCCGGACAGACTACTTCCTACGAG. It yields the protein CASSSGQTTSYE. The whole CDR3 region reads CASSSGQTTSYEQYF. The chain employs TRBV5-1 and TRBJ2-7; D is possibly TRBD1 (6 bases). The CDR3 goes on 3 residues after the read ends, and that part is filled in from the germline J gene. CDR1 is SGHRS, CDR2 YFSETQ, per germline. This CDR3 contains 15 residues. With 3 bases removed from V and 1 base from J, the gap between germline ends came to 14 bases.

CDR3 protein: CASSPNSYDYTF. The sequenced CDR3 bases are TGTGCCAGCTCACCAAACTCCTACGAC. J is TRBJ1-2 and V is TRBV18; D is unresolved. The CDR3 end lies 3 residues beyond the end of the read and is filled in from the germline J gene. Germline CDR1 is KGHSH and CDR2 is LQKENI. The CDR3 contains 12 residues. The full variable domain, with the rest looked up from reference TRBV18 and TRBJ1-2, is NAGVMQNPRHLVRRRGQEARLRCSPMKGHSHVYWYRQLPEEGLKFMVYLQKENIIDESGMPKERFSAEFPKEGPSILRIQQVVRGDSAAYFCASSPNSYDYTFGSGTRLTVV.

To note about this clone: The read ends 3 residues early relative to the CDR3; the germline J gene fills the gap. Within the sample, other DNA sequences also encode this same CDR3. The V and J genes are TRBV2 and TRBJ2-7; a weak D match, TRBD1 (6 bases). V was shortened by 6 bases and J by 2 bases, with 20 bases between the two germline ends. This CDR3 is built from 16 residues. Germline V gene data show CDR1 as SNHLY and CDR2 as FYNNEI. The CDR3 DNA, read in part, is TGTGCCAGCAGCGTAGCTCAGGGGTTCTCAACCTACGAG. It codes for CASSVAQGFSTYE. The entire CDR3 is CASSVAQGFSTYEQYF.

Remarks on this clone: Coverage ceases 3 residues before the CDR3 finishes, and the germline J gene fills in the end. The chain joins TRBV27 to TRBJ1-2; D not certain. The germline CDR1 and CDR2 sequences are MNHEY and SMNVEV (reference sequence). The CDR3 sequence is 12 residues long. The covered CDR3 bases are TGTGCCAGCATTGGATATACGGGGGGC. Translation: CASIGYTGG. In full, the CDR3 is CASIGYTGGYTF.

On this clone: The CDR3 extends 3 residues past the end of the read, so its final part is completed from the germline J gene. The V call is TRBV7-9, the J call TRBJ1-1; D is possibly TRBD1 (6 bases). The CDR3 length is 15 residues. Trimming took off 5 bases at V and 1 base at J, with 14 bases between the two ends. Germline V lookup: CDR1 SEHNR, CDR2 FQNEAQ (reference sequence). The CDR3 spells CASSPRQDKNTEAFF. The sequenced CDR3 bases are TGTGCCAGCAGCCCCCGACAGGATAAGAACACTGAA.

On this clone itself: The read finishes 3 residues shy of the CDR3 end, and the germline J gene is used to complete it. The genes are TRBV7-9 and TRBJ2-4; TRBD1 matches 7 bases. The germline V gene encodes CDR1 SEHNR and CDR2 FQNEAQ (reference sequence). The CDR3 is 15 amino acids. CDR3 region: CASSFGQEANYGQYF. CDR3 bases read: TGTGCCAGCAGTTTTGGACAGGAGGCTAACTATGGT.

The part of the CDR3 DNA that was read is TGCAGCGTTGGTGACAGGTCCTATGGC. Encoded protein: CSVGDRSYG. The entire CDR3 is CSVGDRSYGYTF. V gene TRBV29-1 combines with J gene TRBJ1-2; TRBD1 is a possible D gene (6 bases). Read data end 3 residues before the CDR3 end; the end is taken from the germline J gene. From germline, CDR1 is SQVTM and CDR2 ANQGSEA. V lost 4 bases to trimming and J lost 4 bases, with 10 bases between them. This CDR3 comprises 12 residues. The complete variable domain, with remaining parts taken from reference TRBV29-1 and TRBJ1-2, reads SAVISQKPSRDICQRGTSLTIQCQVDSQVTMMFWYRQQPGQSLTLIATANQGSEATYESGFVIDKFPISRPNLTFSTLTVSNMSPEDSSIYLCSVGDRSYGYTFGSGTRLTVV.

In regard to this clone: The read finishes 3 residues shy of the CDR3 end, and the germline J gene is used to complete it. The chain employs TRBV29-1 and TRBJ2-7; TRBD1 might be the D (5 bases). The CDR3 is 13 amino acids. V was shortened by 4 bases and J by 6 bases, with 16 bases between the two germline ends. From germline, CDR1 is SQVTM and CDR2 ANQGSEA. The sequenced part of the CDR3 DNA is TGCAGCGTTGTCAAAGGGGTGAATCGCGAG. Amino acid sequence: CSVVKGVNRE. The complete CDR3 sequence is CSVVKGVNREQYF.